This TCR beta chain was sequenced in a study of cytomegalovirus exposure and HLA in healthy donors listed by TCRdb under 2017. In terms of the full investigation: An earlier analysis of about 530 of the donors reported approximately 300 Gb of sequence data and 117 million unique TCR beta sequences obtained from about 200 million T cells. All discovery cohort repertoires had been generated on a single sequencing platform. Along with the 666-subject first cohort, a separate validation cohort of around 120 different subjects was used. An earlier analysis of about 600 of the donors used high-throughput TCR beta sequencing to judge whether each TCR beta V gene segment behaved as functional or pseudogenic. Class I and class II HLA loci were covered by the typing at four-digit resolution. The study was designed to test whether signatures of past pathogen exposure could be identified by cataloging public T cell receptors. The later analysis used no new phenotypic data to find candidate immune exposures, relying instead on TCR beta sequences and their occurrence across donors. To predict cytomegalovirus infection status, the study brought together high-throughput TCR immunosequencing, statistical association of individual TCRs with disease status, and machine learning. Alongside the repertoire data, information on donor age, sex, ethnicity and CMV serostatus was compiled. Using immunosequencing, the study profiled T cell repertoires from around 670 subjects and related those repertoires to cytomegalovirus serostatus. A later analysis re-analyzed previously published TCR beta repertoires from approximately 670 donors and added high-resolution HLA genotyping to study TCR occurrence patterns. Typing coverage differed by locus: A, B, C, DRB1 and DQB1 were typed in roughly 620-630 donors, DQA1 in about 510, DPA1 in nearly 610, and DPB1 in around 490. A later genetic analysis used genome-wide SNP genotypes for about three fifths of the 666 donors, treating that subset as a discovery cohort. About 280 gigabases of sequencing data and 75 million to 85 million unique TCR sequences made up an early release that covered approximately 700 HLA-typed donors. Of the 300 to 500 genotyped donors, more than 75% were placed in the genetic ancestry cluster associated with self-reported Caucasian donors. About five DR-DQ haplotypes were handled as single units for association and clustering because linkage in the cohort was strong. On average, over 200,000 unique TCR beta nucleotide sequences were sequenced per donor among several hundred genotyped donors of the cohort, with roughly 19% of those sequences being non-productive. Overall study outcomes, separate from this receptor: Immune exposure information for the cohort was limited to CMV serostatus. The sequencing pipeline was judged likely to have produced a cluster of highly shared sequence variants as a technical artifact. In a later genetic analysis, a missense DCLRE1C variant was associated with V-gene and J-gene trimming of TCR beta chains, and the association was replicated in an independent cohort. In this cohort, only TCR beta chains were sequenced, and detectable features were limited by the absence of alpha or paired-chain data. A further reported finding was that TCR beta sequences accurately predicted the HLA-A and HLA-B alleles for most subjects in the first cohort. In a later analysis, the rate of TCR association differed among HLA loci, with DRB1 alleles having the most associated TCRs and HLA-C alleles having the fewest. Across donors, most TCR sequences were observed very rarely, whereas some public TCRs were present in many individuals. An earlier analysis of approximately 570 of the donors showed that most TCR beta V segments appeared in productive rearrangements either about 87% or about 30% of the time, which broadly matched IMGT annotations. In a later analysis, most CMV-associated TCR beta chains were found to appear HLA-restricted, with HLA associations seemingly driven largely by CMV exposure. According to the authors, the approach could potentially be generalized to other disease states and immunological phenotypes. Assigning TCR associations to individual alleles was difficult when HLA alleles, especially DR and DQ, strongly co-occurred. Because the 87-base-pair reads could not distinguish some IMGT-functional V segments, including TRBV6-2 and TRBV6-3, those segments were excluded. Linkage disequilibrium might explain the correlated functional status among segregating V segments, but an unknown experimental factor could not be excluded. Because HLA typing was missing for some donors at each locus, association tests included only the typed subset. Presence/absence analyses assumed roughly uniform sequencing depth across donors, an assumption that may not hold. A later analysis found that HLA-associated TCR beta chains were more clonally expanded and had lower generation probabilities than equally common non-associated chains. In both the original and validation cohorts, the classifier was reported to diagnose cytomegalovirus status with high specificity and sensitivity. At a false discovery rate of 0.05, a later analysis linked 16,951 TCR beta sequences to specific HLA alleles. A later genetic analysis reported fewer N-insertions in productive TCRs among donors in an Asian-associated ancestry cluster than the roughly 700-donor mean. A total of 150 to 200 TCR beta chains were listed by the study as associated with cytomegalovirus. Because counts were too low, under 20 rarely observed V segments, including chromosome 9 orphons, were left out of the earlier analysis of 587 of the donors. According to a later analysis, parvovirus B19, influenza, CMV and Epstein-Barr virus appeared linked to several top co-occurrence clusters. In vitro tests confirmed that a few of the cytomegalovirus-associated TCR beta chains recognize cytomegalovirus antigens.

In total, over 600 healthy bone marrow donors made up the cohort. At the time of sampling, all cohort members were nominally healthy, though unrecorded immune exposures were likely present. CMV serostatus was recorded as positive for 289 and negative for about 55% of the roughly 700 cohort members, whereas no CMV serostatus was recorded for the donor in question. Each donor provided a peripheral blood sample, and peripheral blood mononuclear cells were used for TCR beta sequencing. The Qiagen DNeasy Blood Extraction Kit was used to extract genomic DNA from the blood cell samples. Library preparation was by the immunoSEQ multiplex PCR assay. The multiplex PCR relied on a mix of 60 forward primers for TCR Vbeta segments and 13 reverse primers for TCR Jbeta segments. The CDR3 region of rearranged TCR beta genes was amplified from genomic DNA by a multiplex PCR assay. Amplified TCR beta libraries were sequenced as 87-base-pair reads on the Illumina HiSeq System. The source study handled its data this way. Across the 600 to 700 repertoires, a later analysis counted tens of millions of unique TCR beta chains, around 10 million of which were shared by at least two donors. A nearest-neighbor algorithm error-corrected the raw reads and collapsed the reads into unique sequences, merging closely related sequences to remove PCR and sequencing errors. To assign V, D and J gene segments, CDR3 sequences were aligned to IMGT reference sequences. For a sequence to be retained, a match of at least six nucleotides was required to both a V gene segment and a J gene segment. A rearrangement counted as productive if the CDR3 had no stop codons and remained in frame with V and J, and every other rearrangement counted as non-productive. CDR3 was defined according to IMGT convention as the region running from the second conserved V-encoded cysteine to the conserved J-encoded phenylalanine. In an earlier analysis of more than 550 of the donors, sequences lacking an unambiguous match to a single V gene segment were excluded. An earlier analysis of some 610 of the donors called V segments functional above 56.7% productive rearrangements and segregating when the between-donor standard deviation exceeded 5%. To diagnose cytomegalovirus status from the catalog of TCR beta chain sequences, a statistical classification framework was built. V and J gene assignment, in a later analysis, came from comparing TCR nucleotide sequences with IMGT/GENE-DB human TR gene sequences. The TCRdist pipeline was used in a later analysis to assign CDR3 sequences and most-parsimonious VDJ recombination scenarios. A later analysis defined each TCR beta chain by its CDR3 amino acid sequence plus V-gene family, and excluded reads lacking a unique V-gene family. As a way to deal with suspected cross-contamination and a sequencing artifact, a later analysis dropped roughly 620 nucleotide sequences that were highly shared and had low generation probability. A later analysis calculated a clonal expansion index for each public chain from normalized within-repertoire ranks of inferred template counts. In a later analysis, generation probabilities were computed with a VDJ recombination model fitted to out-of-frame rearrangements, and the resulting probabilities were checked against IGoR. In a later analysis, TCR-TCR, TCR-HLA and TCR-CMV co-occurrence was scored with hypergeometric tests, and a repertoire-size bias correction was applied to TCR pairs. In a later analysis, false discovery rates were estimated by permuting HLA or CMV assignments 20 times. A later analysis grouped co-occurring TCRs with DBSCAN, adding TCRdist sequence similarity when clustering within HLA-allele-positive subsets. Co-occurrence clustering excluded repertoires with fewer than 30,000 or more than 120,000 public chains, plus five with anomalous nucleotide sharing. TCRdb holds this immuneACCESS table with in-frame rearrangements only. Some clones are missing; in checked studies, unresolved V genes explain under half, and the rest has no known cause. V and J calls and clone size are as listed in that table; D and trimming were resolved from the DNA. A total of approximately 200,000 clones appear in this sample, about 83% of them only once. 1.3% of the sample belongs to the ten largest clones.

With respect to this clone: This clone's antigen is unknown. The input lacks base qualities; no much larger clone sits a single base away.

Trimming takes 7 bases off V and 3 bases off J; junction bases not matched to a gene: 6. The CDR3, from cysteine to phenylalanine, totals 14 residues. Solely the CDR3 DNA is kept, with 42 bases framed from the first base. Based on the germline V gene, the CDR1 and CDR2 sequences are SQVTM and ANQGSEA. Here the chain combines TRBV29-1 and TRBJ2-1, with 10 middle bases fitting TRBD2. The origin of this receptor is a human donor in good health. The specimen was PBMCs. The nucleotide sequence is TGCAGCGCCGAAGCGGGAGGGGGCTACAATGAGCAGTTCTTC. Translated, it reads CSAEAGGGYNEQFF.